Listed below are T cell receptor beta chains from one sample, sequenced in a study of control samples from healthy donors and cancer patients. Clones were sequenced by immunoSEQ multiplex PCR, and TCRdb holds only the in-frame ones, with some missing. The table lists about 120,000 clones, roughly nine tenths of them singletons, with 6.5% to 9% in the top ten. Input material: blood. All receptors derive from a woman in her late teens or twenties in good health. Both conserved end residues are part of each CDR3. The D gene is left open where the match is weak. Clone size is not always given. Where it is, it says once, few, many or a class for expanded clones.

CASSLQDSYEQYF | - | TRBV5-1 | -
CASSPWGAPDTQYF | - | TRBV3-1/TRBV3-2 | -
CASSQDRGVGQPQHF | - | TRBV4-2 | -
CASSPSYHEQFF | - | TRBV28 | -
CASSGTGTGQETQYF | TRBD1 | TRBV19 | -
CAWSVYYLRGYGPYEQYF | - | TRBV30 | -
CASSPMDRGNTGELFF | TRBD1 | TRBV18 | -
CASSILRGGRQPQHF | - | TRBV28 | few
CATSRVDRVSSGNTIYF | - | TRBV15 | -
CASSKTGTAKETQYF | TRBD1 | TRBV7-3 | -
CASSLRTSGGGADTQYF | TRBD2 | TRBV7-2 | -
CATSREGVGNTIYF | - | TRBV15 | -
CASSLWGVPGTGELFF | - | TRBV5-6 | once
CAGWQGSNEQYF | - | TRBV27 | -
CASSLSHNPTGGRSTGELFF | TRBD1 | TRBV28 | -
CASSLMGPPDTQYF | - | TRBV7-8 | -
CASSEVGTAFPHSGNTIYF | - | TRBV2 | -
CASSYGSNQPQHF | - | TRBV12-3/TRBV12-4 | -
CASSPSRTPNQPQHF | - | TRBV18 | -
CASSLVGGGTEAFF | - | TRBV5-1 | -
CASSQQGNYGYTF | - | TRBV7-2 | -
CASRSNPGQYYEQYF | TRBD1 | TRBV6-5 | -
CASSYQGNTGELFF | - | TRBV2 | -
CAWWGQANTEAFF | TRBD1 | TRBV30 | -
CASSLRFGNQPQHF | - | TRBV27 | -
CASSEGFWGYTF | - | TRBV6-2/TRBV6-3 | -
CASSWAGQETQYF | - | TRBV19 | medium-sized
CASPPGAGGPQHF | - | TRBV28 | -
CASSNNIAGTGGEWYEQYF | - | TRBV21-1 | -
CASSKGNQPQHF | - | TRBV27 | few
CASSPGRGETQYF | TRBD2 | TRBV18 | -
CASSVQGYSNQPQHF | - | TRBV5-8 | few
CASSQGQGAGSQPQHF | - | TRBV3-1/TRBV3-2 | -
CASSLFLSDTQYF | - | TRBV27 | -
CACDGDRSTDTQYF | TRBD1 | TRBV30 | -